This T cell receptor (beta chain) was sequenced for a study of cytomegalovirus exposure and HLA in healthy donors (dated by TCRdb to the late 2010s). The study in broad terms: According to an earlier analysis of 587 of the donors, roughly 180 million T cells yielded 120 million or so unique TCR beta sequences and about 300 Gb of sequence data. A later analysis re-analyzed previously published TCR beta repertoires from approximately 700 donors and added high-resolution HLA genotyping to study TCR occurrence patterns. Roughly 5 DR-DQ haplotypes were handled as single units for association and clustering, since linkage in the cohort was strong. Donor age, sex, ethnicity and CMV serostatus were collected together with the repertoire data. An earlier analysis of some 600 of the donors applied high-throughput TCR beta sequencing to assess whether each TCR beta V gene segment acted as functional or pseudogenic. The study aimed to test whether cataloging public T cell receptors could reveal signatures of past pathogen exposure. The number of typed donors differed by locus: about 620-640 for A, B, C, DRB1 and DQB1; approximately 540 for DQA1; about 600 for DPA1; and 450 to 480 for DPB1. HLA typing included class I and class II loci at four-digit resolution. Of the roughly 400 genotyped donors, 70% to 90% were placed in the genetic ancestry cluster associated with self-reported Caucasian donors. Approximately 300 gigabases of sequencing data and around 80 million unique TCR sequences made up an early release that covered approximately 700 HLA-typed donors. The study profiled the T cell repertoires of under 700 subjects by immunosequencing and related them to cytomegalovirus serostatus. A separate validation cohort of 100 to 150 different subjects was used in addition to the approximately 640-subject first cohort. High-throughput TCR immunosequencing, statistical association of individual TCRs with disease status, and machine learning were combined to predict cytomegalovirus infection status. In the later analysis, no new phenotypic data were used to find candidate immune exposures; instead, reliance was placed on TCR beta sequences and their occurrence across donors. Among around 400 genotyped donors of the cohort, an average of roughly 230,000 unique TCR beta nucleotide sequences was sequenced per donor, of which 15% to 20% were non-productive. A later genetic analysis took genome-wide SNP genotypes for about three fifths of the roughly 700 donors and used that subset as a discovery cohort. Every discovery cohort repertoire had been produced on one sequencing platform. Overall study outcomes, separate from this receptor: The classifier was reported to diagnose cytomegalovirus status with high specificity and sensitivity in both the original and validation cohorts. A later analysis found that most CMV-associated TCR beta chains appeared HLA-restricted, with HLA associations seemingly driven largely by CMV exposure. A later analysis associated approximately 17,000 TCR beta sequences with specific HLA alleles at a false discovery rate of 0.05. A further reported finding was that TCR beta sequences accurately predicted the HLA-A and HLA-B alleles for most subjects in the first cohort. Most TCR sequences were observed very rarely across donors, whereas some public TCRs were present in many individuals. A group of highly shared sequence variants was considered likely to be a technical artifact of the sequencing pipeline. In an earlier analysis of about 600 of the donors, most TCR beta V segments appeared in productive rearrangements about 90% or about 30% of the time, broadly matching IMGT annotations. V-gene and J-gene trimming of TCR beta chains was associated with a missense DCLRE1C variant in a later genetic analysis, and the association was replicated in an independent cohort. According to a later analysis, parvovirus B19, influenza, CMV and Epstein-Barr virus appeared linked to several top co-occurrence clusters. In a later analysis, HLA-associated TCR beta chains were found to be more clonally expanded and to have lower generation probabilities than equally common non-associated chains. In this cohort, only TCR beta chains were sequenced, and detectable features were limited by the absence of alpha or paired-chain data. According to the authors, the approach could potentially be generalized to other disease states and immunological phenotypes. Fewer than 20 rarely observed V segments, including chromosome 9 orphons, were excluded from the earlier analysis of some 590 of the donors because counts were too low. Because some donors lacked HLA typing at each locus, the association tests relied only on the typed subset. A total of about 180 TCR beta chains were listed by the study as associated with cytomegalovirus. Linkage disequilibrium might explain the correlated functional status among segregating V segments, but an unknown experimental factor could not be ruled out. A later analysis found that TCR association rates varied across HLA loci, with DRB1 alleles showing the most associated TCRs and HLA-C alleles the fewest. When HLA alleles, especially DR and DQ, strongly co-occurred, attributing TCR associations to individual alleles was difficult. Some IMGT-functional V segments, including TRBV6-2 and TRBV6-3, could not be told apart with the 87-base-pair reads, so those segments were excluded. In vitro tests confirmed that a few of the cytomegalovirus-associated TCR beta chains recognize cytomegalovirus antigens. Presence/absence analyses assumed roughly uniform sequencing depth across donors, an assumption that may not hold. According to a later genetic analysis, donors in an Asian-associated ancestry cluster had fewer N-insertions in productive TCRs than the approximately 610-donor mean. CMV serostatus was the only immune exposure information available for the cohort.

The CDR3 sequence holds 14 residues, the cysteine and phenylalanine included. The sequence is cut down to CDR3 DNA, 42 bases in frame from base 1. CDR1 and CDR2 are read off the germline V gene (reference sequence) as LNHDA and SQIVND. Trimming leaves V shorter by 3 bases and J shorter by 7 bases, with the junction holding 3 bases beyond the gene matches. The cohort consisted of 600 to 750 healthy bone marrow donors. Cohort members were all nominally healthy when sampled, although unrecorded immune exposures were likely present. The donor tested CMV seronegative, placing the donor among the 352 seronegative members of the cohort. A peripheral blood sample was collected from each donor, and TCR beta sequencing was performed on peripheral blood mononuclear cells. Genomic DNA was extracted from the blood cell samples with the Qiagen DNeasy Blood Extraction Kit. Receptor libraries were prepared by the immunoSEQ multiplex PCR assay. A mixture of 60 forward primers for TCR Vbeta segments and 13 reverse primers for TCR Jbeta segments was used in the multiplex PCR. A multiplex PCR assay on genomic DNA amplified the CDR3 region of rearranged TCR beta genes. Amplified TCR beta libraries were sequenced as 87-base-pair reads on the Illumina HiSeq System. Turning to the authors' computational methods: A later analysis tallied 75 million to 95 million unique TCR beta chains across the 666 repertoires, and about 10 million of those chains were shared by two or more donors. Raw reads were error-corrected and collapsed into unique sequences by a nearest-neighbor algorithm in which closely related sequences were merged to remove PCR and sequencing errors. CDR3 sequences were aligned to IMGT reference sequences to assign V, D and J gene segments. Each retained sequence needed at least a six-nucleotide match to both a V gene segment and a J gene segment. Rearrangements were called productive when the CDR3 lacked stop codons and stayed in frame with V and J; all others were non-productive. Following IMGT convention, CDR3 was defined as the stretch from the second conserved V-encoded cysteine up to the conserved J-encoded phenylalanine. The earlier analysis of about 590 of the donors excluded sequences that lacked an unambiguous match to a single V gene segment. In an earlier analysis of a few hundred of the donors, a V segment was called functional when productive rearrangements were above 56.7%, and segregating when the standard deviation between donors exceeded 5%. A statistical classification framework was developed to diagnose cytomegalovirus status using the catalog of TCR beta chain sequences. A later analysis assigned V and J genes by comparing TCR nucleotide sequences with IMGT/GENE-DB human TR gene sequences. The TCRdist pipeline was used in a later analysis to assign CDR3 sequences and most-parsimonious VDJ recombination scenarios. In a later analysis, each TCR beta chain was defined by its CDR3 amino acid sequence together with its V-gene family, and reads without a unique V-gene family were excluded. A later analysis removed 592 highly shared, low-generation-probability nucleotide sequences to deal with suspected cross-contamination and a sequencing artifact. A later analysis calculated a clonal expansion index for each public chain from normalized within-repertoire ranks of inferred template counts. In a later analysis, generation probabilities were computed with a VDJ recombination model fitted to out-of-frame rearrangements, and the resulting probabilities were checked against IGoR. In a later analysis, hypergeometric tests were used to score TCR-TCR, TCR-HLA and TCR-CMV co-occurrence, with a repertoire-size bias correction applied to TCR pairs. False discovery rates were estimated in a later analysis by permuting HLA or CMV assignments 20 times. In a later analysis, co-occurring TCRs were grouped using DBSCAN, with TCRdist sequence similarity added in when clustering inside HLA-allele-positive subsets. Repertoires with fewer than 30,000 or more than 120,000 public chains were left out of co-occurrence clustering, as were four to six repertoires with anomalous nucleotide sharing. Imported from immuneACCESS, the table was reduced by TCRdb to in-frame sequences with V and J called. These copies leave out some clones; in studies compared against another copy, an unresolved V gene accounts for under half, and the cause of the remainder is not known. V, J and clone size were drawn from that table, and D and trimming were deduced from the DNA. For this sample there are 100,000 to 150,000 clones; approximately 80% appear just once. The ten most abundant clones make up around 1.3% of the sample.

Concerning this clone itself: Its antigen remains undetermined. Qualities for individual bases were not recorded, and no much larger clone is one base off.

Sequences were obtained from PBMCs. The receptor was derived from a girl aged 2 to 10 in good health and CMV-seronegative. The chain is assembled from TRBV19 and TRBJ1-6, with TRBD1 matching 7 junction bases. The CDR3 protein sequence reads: CASSIVQGNSPLHF. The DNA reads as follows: TGTGCCAGTAGTATTGTACAGGGGAATTCACCCCTCCACTTT.